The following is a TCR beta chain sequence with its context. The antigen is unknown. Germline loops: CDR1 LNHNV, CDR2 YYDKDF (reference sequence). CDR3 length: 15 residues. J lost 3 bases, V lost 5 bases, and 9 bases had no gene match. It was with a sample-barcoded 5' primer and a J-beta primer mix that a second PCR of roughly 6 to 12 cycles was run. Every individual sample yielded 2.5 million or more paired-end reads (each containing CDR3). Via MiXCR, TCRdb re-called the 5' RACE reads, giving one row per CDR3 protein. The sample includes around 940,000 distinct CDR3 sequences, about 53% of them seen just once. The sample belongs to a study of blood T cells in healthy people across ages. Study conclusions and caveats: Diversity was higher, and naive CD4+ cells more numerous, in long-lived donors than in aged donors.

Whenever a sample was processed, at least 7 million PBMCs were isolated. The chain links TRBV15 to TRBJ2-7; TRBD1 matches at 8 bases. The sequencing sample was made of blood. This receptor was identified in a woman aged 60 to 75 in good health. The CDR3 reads CATSAQGGPNYEQYF. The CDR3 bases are TGTGCCACCAGCGCACAGGGGGGTCCCAACTACGAGCAGTACTTC.